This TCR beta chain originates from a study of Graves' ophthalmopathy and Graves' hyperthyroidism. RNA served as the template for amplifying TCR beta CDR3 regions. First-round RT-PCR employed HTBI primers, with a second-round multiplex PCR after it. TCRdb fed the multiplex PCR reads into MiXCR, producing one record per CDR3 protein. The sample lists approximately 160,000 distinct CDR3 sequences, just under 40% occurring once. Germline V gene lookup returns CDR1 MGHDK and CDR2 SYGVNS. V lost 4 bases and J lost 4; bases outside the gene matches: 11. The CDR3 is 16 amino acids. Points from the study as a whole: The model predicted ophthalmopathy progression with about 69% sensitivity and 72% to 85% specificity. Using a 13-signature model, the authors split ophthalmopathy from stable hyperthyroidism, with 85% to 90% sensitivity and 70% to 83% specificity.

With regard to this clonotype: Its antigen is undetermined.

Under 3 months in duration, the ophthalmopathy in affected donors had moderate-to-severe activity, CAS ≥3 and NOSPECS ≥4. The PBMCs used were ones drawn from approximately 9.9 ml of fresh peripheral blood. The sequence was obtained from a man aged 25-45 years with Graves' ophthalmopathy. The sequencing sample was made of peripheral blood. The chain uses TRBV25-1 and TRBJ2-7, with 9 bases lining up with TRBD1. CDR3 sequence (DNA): TGTGCCAGCAGTGCTATCGGGACAGGGCGACCTTACGAGCAGTACTTC. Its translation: CASSAIGTGRPYEQYF.